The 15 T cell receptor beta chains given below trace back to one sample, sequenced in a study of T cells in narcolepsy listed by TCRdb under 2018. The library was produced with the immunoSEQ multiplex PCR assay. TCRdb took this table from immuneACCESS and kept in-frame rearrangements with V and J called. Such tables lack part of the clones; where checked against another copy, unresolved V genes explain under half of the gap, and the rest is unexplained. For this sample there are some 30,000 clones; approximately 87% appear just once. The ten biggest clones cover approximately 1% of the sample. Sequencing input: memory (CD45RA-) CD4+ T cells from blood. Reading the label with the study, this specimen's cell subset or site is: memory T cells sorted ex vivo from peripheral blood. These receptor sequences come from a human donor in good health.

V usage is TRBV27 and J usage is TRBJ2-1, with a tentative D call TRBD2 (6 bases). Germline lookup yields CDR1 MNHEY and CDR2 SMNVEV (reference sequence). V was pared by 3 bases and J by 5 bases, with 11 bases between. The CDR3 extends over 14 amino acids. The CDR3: CASSFFRGNNEQFF. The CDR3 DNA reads TGTGCCAGCAGTTTTTTTCGGGGGAACAATGAGCAGTTCTTC.

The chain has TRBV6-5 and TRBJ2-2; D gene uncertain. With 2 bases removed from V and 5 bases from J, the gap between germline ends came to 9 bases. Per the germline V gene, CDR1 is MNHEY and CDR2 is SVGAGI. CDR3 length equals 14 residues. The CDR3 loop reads CASSYAGWTGELFF. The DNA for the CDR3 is TGTGCCAGCAGTTACGCCGGGTGGACCGGGGAGCTGTTTTTT.

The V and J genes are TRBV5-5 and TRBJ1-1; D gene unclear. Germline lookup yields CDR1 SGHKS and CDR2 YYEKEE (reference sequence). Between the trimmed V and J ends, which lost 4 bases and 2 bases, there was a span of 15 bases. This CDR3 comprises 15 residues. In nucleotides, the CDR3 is TGTGCCAGCAGCACCTACGCGGGGTCCAACACTGAAGCTTTCTTT. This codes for CASSTYAGSNTEAFF.

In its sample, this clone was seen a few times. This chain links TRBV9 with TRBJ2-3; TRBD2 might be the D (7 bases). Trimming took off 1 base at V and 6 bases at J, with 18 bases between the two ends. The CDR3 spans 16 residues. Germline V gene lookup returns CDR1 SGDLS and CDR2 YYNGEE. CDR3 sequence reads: CASSVIGGGAGDTQYF. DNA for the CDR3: TGTGCCAGCAGCGTAATCGGTGGGGGGGCCGGCGATACGCAGTATTTT.

The CDR3 protein is CASSTSGGALEQFF. The CDR3 nucleotides are TGTGCCAGTAGTACGAGCGGGGGGGCCCTTGAGCAGTTCTTC. This chain links TRBV19 with TRBJ2-1; TRBD2 matches 10 bases. Looked up from germline, CDR1 is LNHDA and CDR2 is SQIVND (reference sequence). Unmatched junction bases numbered 6, after V lost 4 bases and J lost 9 bases. This CDR3 spans 14 amino acids.

CDR3 DNA sequence: TGTGCCAGCACTGTCGGACTAGCGGGAGGTAATGAGCAGTTCTTC. As protein: CASTVGLAGGNEQFF. This chain connects TRBV7-2 to TRBJ2-1, with 14 positions matching TRBD2. The CDR3 runs 15 residues. CDR1 SGHTA and CDR2 FQGNSA come from the germline V gene. The trim removed 7 bases at V and 7 bases at J, leaving 6 bases unmatched. Full variable domain (missing parts from reference TRBV7-2 and TRBJ2-1): GAGVSQSPSNKVTEKGKDVELRCDPISGHTALYWYRQSLGQGLEFLIYFQGNSAPDKSGLPSDRFSAERTGGSVSTLTIQRTQQEDSAVYLCASTVGLAGGNEQFFGPGTRLTVL.

The CDR3 nucleotides are TGTGCCAGCAGCTTAAACAGGGCGGGGGGCACTGAAGCTTTCTTT. Translated, it gives CASSLNRAGGTEAFF. The chain is built from TRBV11-2 and TRBJ1-1, with D perhaps TRBD1 (6 bases). V lost 2 bases and J 4 bases, leaving 14 bases between the germline ends. Germline values: CDR1 SGHAT, CDR2 FQNNGV. This CDR3 spans 15 amino acids.

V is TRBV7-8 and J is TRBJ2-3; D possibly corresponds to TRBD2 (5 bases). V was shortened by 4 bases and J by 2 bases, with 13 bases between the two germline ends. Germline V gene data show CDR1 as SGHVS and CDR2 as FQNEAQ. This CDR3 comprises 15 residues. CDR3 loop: CASSSYARATDTQYF. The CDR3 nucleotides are TGTGCCAGCAGCTCCTACGCGCGGGCCACAGATACGCAGTATTTT.

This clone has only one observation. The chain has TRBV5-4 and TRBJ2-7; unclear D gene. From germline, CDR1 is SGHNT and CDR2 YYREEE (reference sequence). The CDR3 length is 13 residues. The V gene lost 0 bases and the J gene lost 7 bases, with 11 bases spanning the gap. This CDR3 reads CASSLEQLGEQYF. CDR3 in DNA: TGTGCCAGCAGCTTGGAACAGCTGGGTGAGCAGTACTTC.

The CDR3: CATSKSVGVSAGTQYF. The CDR3 nucleotides read TGTGCCACCAGCAAAAGCGTTGGGGTGTCCGCCGGGACCCAGTACTTC. The chain has TRBV15 and TRBJ2-5; no clear D gene. Germline CDR1 and CDR2: LNHNV and YYDKDF (reference sequence). V lost 4 bases and J 7 bases, leaving 22 bases between the germline ends. The CDR3 sequence is 16 residues long.

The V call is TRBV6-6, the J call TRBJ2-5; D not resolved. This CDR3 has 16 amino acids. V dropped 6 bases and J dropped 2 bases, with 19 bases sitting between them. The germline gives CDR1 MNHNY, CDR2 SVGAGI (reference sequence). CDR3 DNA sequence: TGTGCCAGCAGCCCCGTAAAGGCAAACTTTCAAGAGACCCAGTACTTC. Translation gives CASSPVKANFQETQYF.

The CDR3 protein is CASSRGPAGLEQYF. CDR3 sequence (DNA): TGTGCCAGCAGCCGGGGACCGGCAGGGCTCGAGCAGTACTTC. The chain is built from TRBV5-6 and TRBJ2-7, with D perhaps assigned TRBD1 or TRBD2 (5 bases each). Germline CDR1 is SGHDT and CDR2 is YYEEEE. V was pared by 4 bases and J by 6 bases, with 17 bases between. The CDR3 length is 14 residues.

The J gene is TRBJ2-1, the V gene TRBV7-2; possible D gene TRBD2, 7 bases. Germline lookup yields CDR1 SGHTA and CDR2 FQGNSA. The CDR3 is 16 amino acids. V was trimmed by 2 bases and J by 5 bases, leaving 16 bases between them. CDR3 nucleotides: TGTGCCAGCAGCTTATTGGGGGGGCGCCCGCACAATGAGCAGTTCTTC. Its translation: CASSLLGGRPHNEQFF.

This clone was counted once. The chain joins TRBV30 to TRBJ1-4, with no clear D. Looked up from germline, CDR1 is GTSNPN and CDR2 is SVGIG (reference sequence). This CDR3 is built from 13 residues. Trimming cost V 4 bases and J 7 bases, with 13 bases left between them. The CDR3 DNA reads TGTGCCTGGACTCGGTCGTTAGGTGAAAAACTGTTTTTT. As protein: CAWTRSLGEKLFF.

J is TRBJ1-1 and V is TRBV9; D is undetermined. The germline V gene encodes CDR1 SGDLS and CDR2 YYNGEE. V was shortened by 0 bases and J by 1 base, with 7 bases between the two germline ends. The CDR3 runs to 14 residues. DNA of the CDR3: TGTGCCAGCAGCGTAGCCCCGGGGAACACTGAAGCTTTCTTT. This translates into CASSVAPGNTEAFF.